Shown below are 18 T cell receptor beta chains from a single sample sequenced in a study of human T cells and chemical hapten exposure. Time point defined: patch test 1, 2 weeks after DPC sensitization. Sample treatment: therapeutic diphenylcyclopropenone sensitization with weekly scalp DPC. From the RACE reads, TCRdb called clonotypes with MiXCR, one entry per CDR3 protein. The profile shows around 300,000 distinct CDR3 sequences, roughly 6.9% of them singletons. The starting material was whole blood, obtained in connection with sensitization to the hapten diphenylcyclopropenone (DPC). The receptor set was obtained from a woman between 18 and 29 years old with alopecia areata. Some clones in this sample may be carry-over from other donors' samples.

This clonotype turned up a few times. The CDR3 sequence: CSVRDQYEQYF. CDR3 nucleotides: TGCAGCGTCCGGGACCAGTACGAGCAGTACTTC. The V and J genes are TRBV20-1 and TRBJ2-7; D may match TRBD1 or TRBD2 (5 bases each). Germline loops: CDR1 DFQATT, CDR2 SNEGSKA (reference sequence). This CDR3 is 11 amino acids long.

This clonotype was observed a handful of times. The chain links TRBV12-3 or TRBV12-4 to TRBJ2-3; TRBD2 matches 8 bases. This CDR3 is built from 15 residues. The V gene end was trimmed by 6 bases and the J gene end by 0 bases; junction bases not matched to a gene: 5. The CDR3 region is CASRPTSGSTDTQYF. CDR3 nucleotides: TGTGCCAGCAGGCCCACTAGCGGAAGCACAGATACGCAGTATTTT.

This clonotype occurred many times. V usage is TRBV7-8 and J usage is TRBJ2-5, with 7 bases matching TRBD2. CDR1 and CDR2 (germline): SGHVS, FQNEAQ. After removal of 4 bases from V and 5 bases from J, the junction contained 10 bases not matched to a gene. The CDR3 totals 15 residues. CDR3 coding DNA: TGTGCCAGCAGCTGGGACGGACTAGAGGCGGAGACCCAGTACTTC. This encodes CASSWDGLEAETQYF.

This clonotype was seen only a few times. At one end the junction does not follow the germline gene, possibly because of a read error. CDR3 loop: CASSLETGLAGGEAQYF. The CDR3 DNA follows: TGCGCCAGCAGTTTGGAGACGGGACTAGCGGGGGGAGAGGCCCAGTACTTC. This rearrangement joins TRBV5-1 to TRBJ2-5; 15 nucleotides agree with TRBD2. CDR3 length equals 17 residues. Germline CDR1 is SGHRS and CDR2 is YFSETQ.

The chain joins TRBV3-1 to TRBJ1-1; no definite D call. Trimming pared 0 bases from V and 4 bases from J, leaving 9 bases between. The germline CDR1 and CDR2 sequences are LGHDT and YNNKEL (reference sequence). There are 14 residues in the CDR3. For the CDR3, the DNA is TGTGCCAGCAGCCAAGATTCGGGGATCACTGAAGCTTTCTTT. Translated: CASSQDSGITEAFF.

This clonotype occurred many times. The chain is built from TRBV12-3 or TRBV12-4 and TRBJ2-7; D is perhaps TRBD2 (7 bases). This CDR3 contains 16 residues. Trimming cost V 2 bases and J 7 bases, with 21 bases left between them. The DNA for the CDR3 is TGTGCCAGCAGTTTAATGGCGGGGGCCTCACGGAGGGAGCAGTACTTC. Translating it yields CASSLMAGASRREQYF.

This clonotype was counted ten times or more. The rearrangement joins TRBV20-1 to TRBJ2-7; 7 positions match TRBD1. Germline loops: CDR1 DFQATT, CDR2 SNEGSKA (reference sequence). After removal of 2 bases from V and 2 bases from J, the junction contained 3 bases not matched to a gene. This CDR3 is 13 amino acids long. The CDR3 region has the DNA TGCAGTGCTAGACAGGGGGAGCCCTACGAGCAGTACTTC. It specifies CSARQGEPYEQYF.

This clonotype was detected a few times. This chain connects TRBV20-1 to TRBJ2-7, with 8 bases that match TRBD1. CDR3 length equals 15 residues. Germline V CDR1 and CDR2: DFQATT, SNEGSKA (reference sequence). Trimming removed 5 bases from V and 3 bases from J; junction bases left unmatched: 12. DNA of the CDR3: TGCAGTGCTCCCGATCGTCAGGGGGCGGGCTACGAGCAGTACTTC. Translation: CSAPDRQGAGYEQYF.

This clonotype came up many times. The genes are TRBV21-1 and TRBJ2-4; the D segment call TRBD1 is taken from the table without a DNA check. TRBV21-1 constitutes a pseudogene. This CDR3 contains 11 residues. The CDR3 loop reads CASPGRNIQYF. CDR3 nucleotides: TGTGCCAGCCCCGGTAGGAACATTCAGTACTTC.

Ten or more counts support this clonotype. J is TRBJ2-3 and V is TRBV28, with 8 bases fitting TRBD1. Trimming at V came to 10 bases and at J to 3 bases, leaving 3 bases not matched to a gene. The germline gives CDR1 MDHEN, CDR2 SYDVKM. CDR3 size: 12 residues. The CDR3 is CATDRGTDTQYF. In nucleotides, the CDR3 is TGTGCCACCGACAGGGGAACAGATACGCAGTATTTT.

The chain joins TRBV11-3 to TRBJ1-4; no reliable D call. Looked up from germline, CDR1 is SGHNT and CDR2 is YENEEA. CDR3 length equals 11 residues. V was clipped by 8 bases and J by 3 bases, with 4 bases between them. The CDR3 coding sequence is TGTGCCAGCGCTGCTAATGAAAAACTGTTTTTT. This encodes CASAANEKLFF. The full variable domain, rest sourced from reference TRBV11-3 and TRBJ1-4, is EAGVVQSPRYKIIEKKQPVAFWCNPISGHNTLYWYLQNLGQGPELLIRYENEEAVDDSQLPKDRFSAERLKGVDSTLKIQPAELGDSAVYLCASAANEKLFFGSGTQLSVL.

This clonotype was counted between two and nine times. The rearrangement joins TRBV15 to TRBJ2-1, with 9 bases aligning to TRBD1. Germline loops: CDR1 LNHNV, CDR2 YYDKDF (reference sequence). This CDR3 spans 16 amino acids. With V trimmed by 6 bases and J by 7 bases, 13 bases remained unmatched. For the CDR3, the DNA is TGTGCCACCAGTAAACCTACAGGGGGCGATGGGAATGAGCAGTTCTTC. Amino acids: CATSKPTGGDGNEQFF.

On this clonotype itself: With a much larger clone just one base away, this may be a read error. The chain is built from TRBV29-1 and TRBJ1-1, with D hard to call. The CDR3 covers 12 residues. Germline CDR1 is SQVTM and CDR2 is ANQGSEA. The CDR3 sequence: CSAGPLNTEASF. As DNA, the CDR3 is TGCAGCGCCGGACCGCTGAACACTGAAGCTTCCTTT.

V usage is TRBV27 and J usage is TRBJ1-1; TRBD1 is a possible D gene (5 bases). The CDR3 loop spans 13 amino acids. V was clipped by 3 bases and J by 7 bases, with 12 bases between them. CDR1 MNHEY and CDR2 SMNVEV come from the germline V gene (reference sequence). The CDR3 reads CASSFAYRSEAFF. The DNA of the CDR3 is TGTGCCAGCAGTTTCGCTTACAGGAGTGAAGCTTTCTTT.

The chain employs TRBV9 and TRBJ2-7, with TRBD1 identical over 8 bases. The V gene's germline CDR1 is SGDLS and CDR2 YYNGEE. The V and J ends lost 4 bases and 7 bases, in that order; junction bases with no gene match: 13. The CDR3 length is 15 residues. DNA for the CDR3: TGTGCCAGCAGCAATCGCCGGGACAGGATAGGTGAGCAGTACTTC. Amino acids: CASSNRRDRIGEQYF. The full variable domain, its missing parts supplied by reference TRBV9 and TRBJ2-7, is DSGVTQTPKHLITATGQRVTLRCSPRSGDLSVYWYQQSLDQGLQFLIQYYNGEERAKGNILERFSAQQFPDLHSELNLSSLELGDSALYFCASSNRRDRIGEQYFGPGTRLTVT.

The chain couples TRBV4-1 to TRBJ1-5, with no clear D. Trimming removed 0 bases from V and 0 bases from J, with 18 bases in between. CDR1 is MGHRA, CDR2 YSYEKL, per germline. CDR3 size: 19 residues. CDR3: CASSQDEGRILYSNQPQHF. The DNA of the CDR3 is TGCGCCAGCAGCCAAGATGAAGGACGGATATTATATAGCAATCAGCCCCAGCATTTT.

This clonotype occurred a few times. The rearrangement joins TRBV4-2 to TRBJ2-6; TRBD2 aligns across 7 bases. The V gene's germline CDR1 is LGHNA and CDR2 YNFKEQ. The J segment lost 0 bases and the V segment lost 3 bases, leaving 2 bases of the junction unmatched. CDR3 size: 16 residues. CDR3 bases: TGTGCCAGCAGCCAGGGCGGGGGCTCTGGGGCCAACGTCCTGACTTTC. Amino acid sequence: CASSQGGGSGANVLTF.

The table lists this clonotype with a few counts. The chain couples TRBV7-9 to TRBJ2-7; possible D gene TRBD2, 5 bases. Germline-derived CDR1 and CDR2 are SEHNR and FQNEAQ (reference sequence). The CDR3 totals 13 residues. V dropped 5 bases and J dropped 6 bases, with 14 bases sitting between them. As DNA, the CDR3 is TGTGCCAGCAGCCTCCCCCCCGGGGTCGAGCAGTACTTC. It is translated as CASSLPPGVEQYF.